A single sample gave rise to the 9 T cell receptor beta chains below, sequenced in a study of blood T cell repertoires in COVID-19. Data came from immunoSEQ multiplex PCR; TCRdb stores just in-frame clones and leaves some out. The sample has around 200,000 clones; 80% to 85% are singletons. Material for sequencing was peripheral blood. The receptors derive from a woman of 80 years or more with active or convalescent COVID-19.

The chain carries TRBV7-9 and TRBJ2-7, with a weak D call TRBD1 (6 bases). The CDR3 length is 13 residues. Germline CDR1 reads SEHNR; CDR2 reads FQNEAQ (reference sequence). V lost 3 bases and J 3 bases, leaving 9 bases between the germline ends. Written as DNA, the CDR3 is TGTGCCAGCAGCTTCGGACAGAGCTACGAGCAGTACTTC. It translates to CASSFGQSYEQYF.

A word on this clone: The junction shows a germline mismatch at one end, possibly a read error. The chain joins TRBV7-7 to TRBJ2-1, with 7 bases aligning to TRBD1. Looked up from germline, CDR1 is SSHAT and CDR2 is FNYEAQ (reference sequence). The CDR3 extends over 17 amino acids. The CDR3 DNA reads as TGTGCTAGCAGCTCCGCATCCGGGACAGCGCCCTACAATGAGCAGTTCTTC. Amino acids: CASSSASGTAPYNEQFF.

This clone was counted a single time. This sequence joins TRBV11-3 and TRBJ2-3, with 16 positions matching TRBD2. Trimming at V came to 5 bases and at J to 4 bases, leaving 6 bases not matched to a gene. Germline V gives CDR1 SGHNT, CDR2 YENEEA. CDR3 length: 17 amino acids. CDR3 in amino acids: CASSQGLAGGTSDTQYF. The CDR3 nucleotides are TGTGCCAGCAGCCAGGGACTAGCGGGGGGGACCTCAGATACGCAGTATTTT.

The V call is TRBV6-4, the J call TRBJ2-5, with 13 positions matching TRBD2. This CDR3 has 15 amino acids. The V gene's germline CDR1 is MRHNA and CDR2 SNTAGT. Trimming cost V 3 bases and J 2 bases; bases outside gene matches: 0. The CDR3 region has the DNA TGTGCCAGCAGTGAACTAGCGGGGGGGCAAGAGACCCAGTACTTC. It codes for CASSELAGGQETQYF.

This chain connects TRBV4-2 to TRBJ1-2, with 11 bases aligning to TRBD1. J lost 7 bases, V lost 2 bases, and 6 bases had no gene match. The germline gives CDR1 LGHNA, CDR2 YNFKEQ. This CDR3 contains 15 residues. CDR3: CASSQTPDRGLGYTF. In nucleotides, the CDR3 is TGTGCCAGCAGCCAAACTCCGGACAGGGGGCTTGGCTACACCTTC.

This clone was counted many times. The V gene is TRBV28, the J gene TRBJ1-2; D is ambiguous. The V end was cut by 6 bases, the J end by 1 base, with 6 bases between. Germline CDR1 and CDR2: MDHEN and SYDVKM. This CDR3 is 12 amino acids long. In nucleotides, the CDR3 is TGTGCCAGCAGACAGCTTAACTATGGCTACACCTTC. This codes for CASRQLNYGYTF.

This sequence joins TRBV12-3 or TRBV12-4 and TRBJ1-5; 10 positions agree with TRBD1. V gave up 8 bases and J gave up 6 bases; unmatched junction bases: 4. This CDR3 is 13 amino acids long. CDR3 DNA sequence: TGTGCCAGCGGACAGGGGGTGGGTCAGCCCCAGCATTTT. Its translation: CASGQGVGQPQHF.

This chain joins TRBV5-4 and TRBJ2-2; TRBD2 matches at 7 bases. Germline loops: CDR1 SGHNT, CDR2 YYREEE (reference sequence). With V trimmed by 4 bases and J by 6 bases, 12 bases remained unmatched. The CDR3 contains 16 residues. This CDR3 is CASSPGQTSRSGELFF. The CDR3 DNA sequence: TGTGCCAGCAGCCCTGGGCAGACTAGCCGGTCCGGGGAGCTGTTTTTT.

The chain is built from TRBV2 and TRBJ1-5; 9 nucleotides match TRBD1. Trimming took 5 bases from V and 2 from J; bases not matched to a gene: 4. CDR3 length: 15 amino acids. Germline V gene lookup returns CDR1 SNHLY and CDR2 FYNNEI. The CDR3 reads CASSQRTGGNQPQHF. DNA for the CDR3: TGTGCCAGCAGTCAACGGACAGGGGGCAATCAGCCCCAGCATTTT.